This record concerns one T cell receptor (beta chain) sequence. This clone's antigen is unknown. This receptor came from a mouse, so its gene names and germline sequences are mouse ones too. Sequencing ends 4 residues short of the CDR3 end; the germline J gene provides the rest. Library preparation was by the immunoSEQ multiplex PCR assay. RNA was extracted from all samples and reverse transcribed into cDNA as template for TCR sequencing. SuperScript III was used for first-strand cDNA synthesis, primed with a 2:1 mix of oligo-dT and random hexamers. Amplification bias was assessed with a synthetic immune receptor repertoire, and residual bias was removed computationally. Libraries were sequenced on Illumina HiSeq using 60 bp reads that covered the CDR3 and were read from J toward V. The authors' pipeline ran thus. After raw reads were preprocessed to remove errors, the CDR3 was defined following IMGT conventions as running from the conserved cysteine to phenylalanine. Clonality was computed as 1 minus the Shannon entropy, with the entropy normalized by log2 of the number of productive unique TCRs. CD4 or CD8 identity of scalp clones was inferred by cross-referencing scalp TCRbeta sequences with sorted blood CD4 and CD8 repertoires. The table was pulled from immuneACCESS by TCRdb, which kept in-frame rearrangements only. Such tables lose some clones; where checked, under half of the loss comes from unresolved V genes, and the rest has no known cause. V, J and clone size are those of that table, while D and trimming were read from the DNA. With more than 250,000 clones recorded, this sample contains no clone counted only once. The top ten clones comprise approximately 1.2% of the sample.

Pooled mouse cutaneous lymph node cells were stained for CD4, CD8alpha, NKG2D, NKG2ACE and other markers and were then sorted on a BD Influx. The data were taken from a study of CD8+ T cells in alopecia areata (dated 2018 in TCRdb). Background on the whole study: Skin from C3H/HeJ donors with spontaneous alopecia (roughly 6-13 months old) was grafted onto female C3H/HeJ recipients aged about 6-10 weeks. High-throughput TCRbeta sequencing was used to examine T cell clonal expansion in alopecia areata in both the C3H/HeJ mouse model and human patients. In humans, TCRbeta sequencing was performed on scalp tissue and on sorted CD4+ and CD8+ peripheral blood T cells from healthy controls and from patients with patchy or totalis/universalis alopecia areata. Scalp clonality was compared among normal scalp (n=4), patchy alopecia areata scalp (n=8), and alopecia totalis/universalis scalp (n=8). RNA was obtained with the PAXgene miRNA kit for fixed scalp, the miRNeasy kit for PBMCs, and the RNeasy kit for mouse skin. Amplification of TCRbeta CDR3 regions was done by immunoSEQ multiplex PCR using 35 Vbeta forward primers and 13 Jbeta reverse primers. Broad study findings and their caveats: Higher clonality and more expanded CD8+ clones were observed in lesional scalp than in normal scalp, particularly in alopecia totalis/universalis, a finding suggestive of antigenic drive. Shared TCR sequences between patients were less evident than in mice, which may be partly attributable to HLA diversity in the patient population. Unlike mouse skin, which is dominated by gammadelta T cells, normal human skin has resident alphabeta T cells that are also sequenced, and this complicates analysis of the scalp TCR repertoire.

The CDR3, from cysteine to phenylalanine, totals 13 residues. Shown are 27 bases from within the CDR3, in frame from base 1. Trimming takes 6 bases from V and 2 bases from J, and the germline ends sit 9 bases apart. CDR1 is given as MSHET and CDR2 as SYDVDS, both from the germline V gene. The sample consisted of CD4+ T cells sorted from a lymph node. The clonotype was recovered from a C3H/HeJ mouse with alopecia areata. This mouse strain bears the MHC haplotype H2-k. This chain is built from TRBV29 and TRBJ2-5; the best D guess is TRBD1, with 6 bases matching. The CDR3 has the sequence CASSGTLQDTQYF. The sequenced CDR3 bases are TGTGCTAGCAGCGGGACACTCCAAGAC.